The TCR beta chain under discussion was sequenced for a study of T cell repertoires in cytomegalovirus infection. The wider study: Both recently identified HLA-C-restricted and well-studied HLA-B-restricted CMV epitopes were used in the study. Public TCR beta signature analysis indicated the presence of both CMV infection and matching HLA type.

This clonotype showed up just a few times. Its antigen is unidentified. General study findings and limits: In two of eight donors, the top clonotype was HLA-C-restricted CMV-specific.

Unmatched junction bases numbered 11, after V lost 2 bases and J lost 6 bases. This CDR3 has 16 amino acids. Germline CDR1 SGHDT, CDR2 YYEEEE. From the reads, TCRdb called clonotypes with MiXCR, one entry per CDR3 protein. The data hold about 890,000 distinct CDR3 sequences, with less than 35% observed a single time. The receptor comes from a human donor in good health (CMV status not recorded). Some clones in this sample may be carry-over from other donors' samples. The sequencing here drew on cultured CD8+ T cells from PBMCs, taken from culture after CMV antigen stimulation. This sequence joins TRBV5-6 and TRBJ2-4, with TRBD1 matching over 7 bases. Written as DNA, the CDR3 is TGTGCCAGCAGCTTCGGAGGACAGGTTGAGGGAAACATTCAGTACTTC. Its translation is CASSFGGQVEGNIQYF.